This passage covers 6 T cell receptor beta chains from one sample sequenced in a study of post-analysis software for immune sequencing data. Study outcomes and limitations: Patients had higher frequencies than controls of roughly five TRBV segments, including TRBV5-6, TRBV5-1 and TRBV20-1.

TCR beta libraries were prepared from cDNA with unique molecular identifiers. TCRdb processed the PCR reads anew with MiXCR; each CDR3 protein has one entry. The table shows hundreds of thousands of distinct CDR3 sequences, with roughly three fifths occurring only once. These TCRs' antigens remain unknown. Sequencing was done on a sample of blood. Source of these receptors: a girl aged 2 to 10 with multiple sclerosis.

The CDR3 loop reads CATSMTGSNQPQHF. As DNA, the CDR3 is TGTGCCACCAGCATGACAGGGAGCAATCAGCCCCAGCATTTT. V gene TRBV15 combines with J gene TRBJ1-5, with TRBD1 identical over 7 bases. CDR1 LNHNV and CDR2 YYDKDF come from the germline V gene (reference sequence). The CDR3 runs to 14 residues. The trim removed 4 bases at V and 1 base at J, leaving 1 base unmatched. The entire variable domain, with the rest obtained from reference TRBV15 and TRBJ1-5, is as follows: DAMVIQNPRYQVTQFGKPVTLSCSQTLNHNVMYWYQQKSSQAPKLLFHYYDKDFNNEADTPDNFQSRRPNTSFCFLDIRSPGLGDTAMYLCATSMTGSNQPQHFGDGTRLSIL.

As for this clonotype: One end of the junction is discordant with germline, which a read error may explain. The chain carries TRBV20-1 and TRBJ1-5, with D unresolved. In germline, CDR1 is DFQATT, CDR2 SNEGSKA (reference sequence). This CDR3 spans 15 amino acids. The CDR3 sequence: CSATPLTASNRPQHF. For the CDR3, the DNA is TGCAGTGCTACTCCATTGACGGCTAGCAATCGGCCCCAGCATTTT.

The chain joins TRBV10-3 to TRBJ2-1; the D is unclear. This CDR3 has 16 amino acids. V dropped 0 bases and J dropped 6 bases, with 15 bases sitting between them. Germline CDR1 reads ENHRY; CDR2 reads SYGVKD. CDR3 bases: TGTGCCATCAGTGAGTCGTCGTCAGCTTTTATCAATGAGCAGTTCTTC. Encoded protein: CAISESSSAFINEQFF.

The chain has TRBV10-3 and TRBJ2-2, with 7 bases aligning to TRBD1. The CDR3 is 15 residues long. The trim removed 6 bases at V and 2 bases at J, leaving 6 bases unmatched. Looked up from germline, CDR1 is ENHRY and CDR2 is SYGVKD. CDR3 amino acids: CAISRDRDNTGELFF. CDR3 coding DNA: TGTGCCATCAGCCGCGACAGGGATAACACCGGGGAGCTGTTTTTT.

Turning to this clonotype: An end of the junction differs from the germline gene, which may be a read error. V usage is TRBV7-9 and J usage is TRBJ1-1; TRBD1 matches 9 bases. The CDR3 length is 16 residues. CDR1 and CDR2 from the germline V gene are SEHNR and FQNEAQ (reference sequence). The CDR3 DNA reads TGCGCCAGCAGTTTCGGCCATCCGGGACAGGGAACTGAAGCTTTCTTT. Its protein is CASSFGHPGQGTEAFF.

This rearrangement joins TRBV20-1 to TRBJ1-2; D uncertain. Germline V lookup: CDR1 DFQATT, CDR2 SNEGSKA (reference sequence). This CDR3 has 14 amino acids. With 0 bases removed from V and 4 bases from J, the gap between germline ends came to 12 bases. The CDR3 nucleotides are TGCAGTGCTAGAGAGCTCCGGCAAGGCTATGGCTACACCTTC. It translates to CSARELRQGYGYTF.